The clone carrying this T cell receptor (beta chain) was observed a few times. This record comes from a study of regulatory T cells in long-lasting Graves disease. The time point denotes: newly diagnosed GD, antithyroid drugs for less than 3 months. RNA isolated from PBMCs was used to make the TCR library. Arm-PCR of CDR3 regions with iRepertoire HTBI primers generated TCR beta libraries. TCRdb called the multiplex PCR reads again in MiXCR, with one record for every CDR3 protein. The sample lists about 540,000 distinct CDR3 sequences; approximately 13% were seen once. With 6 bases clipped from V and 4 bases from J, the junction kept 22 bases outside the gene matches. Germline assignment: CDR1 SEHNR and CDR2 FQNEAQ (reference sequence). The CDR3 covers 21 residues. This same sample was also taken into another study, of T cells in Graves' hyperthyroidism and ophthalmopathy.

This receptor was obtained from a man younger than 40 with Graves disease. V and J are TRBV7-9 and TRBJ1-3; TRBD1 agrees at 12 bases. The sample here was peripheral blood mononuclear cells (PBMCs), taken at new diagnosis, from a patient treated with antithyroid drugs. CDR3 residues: CASRDTPARDRGLREGNTIYF. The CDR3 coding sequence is TGTGCCAGCAGAGATACCCCGGCGCGGGACAGGGGGCTACGGGAAGGAAACACCATATATTTT.